The 10 T cell receptor beta chains below come from one sample, sequenced in a study of vaccination and CD4 T cells after COVID-19. The treatment: approximately 11-day PBMC culture with coronavirus spike peptide pools or control peptides (ViraFEST assay). These receptors' targets are unknown. Sequenced with the Oncomine TCR Beta short-read assay was DNA taken from cultured CD4+ T cells. One entry per CDR3 protein results from TCRdb running MiXCR on the PCR reads. The sample gives some 7,100 distinct CDR3 sequences, approximately 69% of which show up once; 15% is in the top ten. Sequenced sample: CD4+ T cells from blood, cultured in vitro. These receptors were collected from a human donor who had recovered from COVID-19.

This chain uses TRBV6-2 or TRBV6-3 with TRBJ1-5; no clear D gene. The CDR3 contains 15 residues. Trimming left V 10 bases short and J 2 bases short, with 18 bases between. The germline V gene encodes CDR1 MNHEY and CDR2 SVGEGT. The CDR3 DNA reads TGTGCCACCGAGATCACTGACAAGGGCAATCAGCCCCAGCATTTT. Protein product: CATEITDKGNQPQHF.

This clonotype is termed medium-sized. This chain links TRBV30 with TRBJ2-3; no firm D call. The V gene's germline CDR1 is GTSNPN and CDR2 SVGIG (reference sequence). The CDR3 consists of 14 residues. Trimming stripped 1 base from V and 2 bases from J, with 10 bases between. DNA for the CDR3: TGTGCCTGGAGTGGTGGGCCCCCCACAGATACGCAGTATTTT. The encoded protein is CAWSGGPPTDTQYF.

This chain links TRBV6-2 or TRBV6-3 with TRBJ2-7, with D unclear. The CDR3 runs 12 residues. Germline CDR1 MNHEY, CDR2 SVGEGT. V lost 0 bases, J lost 7 bases, and 7 bases lay in between. CDR3: CASSYSKLEQYF. CDR3 bases: TGTGCCAGCAGTTACTCGAAGCTTGAGCAGTACTTC.

This clonotype is judged medium-sized. The CDR3 is CASSSSLAARFYEQYF. CDR3 nucleotide sequence: TGTGCCAGCAGTTCATCACTAGCGGCACGATTCTACGAGCAGTACTTC. The gene calls are TRBV6-2 or TRBV6-3 and TRBJ2-7; 8 bases match TRBD2. CDR1 is MNHEY and CDR2 is SVGEGT in the germline V gene. CDR3 length equals 16 residues. Trimming took 4 bases from V and 3 from J; bases not matched to a gene: 11.

The V gene is TRBV7-2, the J gene TRBJ2-5; 12 nucleotides agree with TRBD2. This CDR3 comprises 17 residues. Looked up from germline, CDR1 is SGHTA and CDR2 is FQGNSA. Unmatched junction bases numbered 11, after V lost 5 bases and J lost 4 bases. CDR3: CASSPPGLGLAGETQYF. For the CDR3, the DNA is TGTGCCAGCAGCCCTCCGGGGTTGGGACTAGCGGGAGAGACCCAGTACTTC.

The V call is TRBV20-1, the J call TRBJ2-7; weak D call: TRBD1 (5 bases). This CDR3 has 14 residues. Trimming stripped 3 bases from V and 2 bases from J, with 14 bases between. The germline gives CDR1 DFQATT, CDR2 SNEGSKA (reference sequence). In nucleotides, the CDR3 is TGCAGTGCTAGCGGCAGGGTGGCCCCCTACGAGCAGTACTTC. This codes for CSASGRVAPYEQYF.

This chain connects TRBV7-9 to TRBJ1-2, with D uncertain. Germline CDR1 and CDR2: SEHNR and FQNEAQ (reference sequence). The CDR3 is made up of 14 amino acids. V lost 1 base and J 2 bases, leaving 8 bases between the germline ends. CDR3 in amino acids: CASSLVQVNYGYTF. In DNA, the CDR3 is TGTGCCAGCAGCTTAGTCCAGGTGAACTATGGCTACACCTTC.

This clonotype appeared a few times. The J gene is TRBJ2-3, the V gene TRBV11-2; TRBD2 matches 9 bases. The V gene's germline CDR1 is SGHAT and CDR2 FQNNGV. V lost 1 base, J lost 2 bases, and 1 base stayed unmatched. The CDR3 totals 15 residues. The CDR3 protein is CASSLVAGATDTQYF. CDR3 coding DNA: TGTGCCAGCAGCTTAGTAGCGGGAGCCACAGATACGCAGTATTTT.

The CDR3 is CASSPRPSNQPQHF. The DNA for the CDR3 is TGTGCCAGCAGTCCAAGGCCCTCTAATCAGCCCCAGCATTTT. The genes are TRBV27 and TRBJ1-5; no definite D call. V gave up 5 bases and J gave up 4 bases, with 12 bases separating them. The length of the CDR3 is 14 residues. Germline assignment: CDR1 MNHEY and CDR2 SMNVEV (reference sequence).

The chain has TRBV20-1 and TRBJ2-7; 7 nucleotides match TRBD1. With V trimmed by 3 bases and J by 6 bases, 11 bases remained unmatched. The CDR3 loop spans 14 amino acids. The V gene's germline CDR1 is DFQATT and CDR2 SNEGSKA (reference sequence). CDR3 loop: CSARGQILAGEQYF. The CDR3 nucleotides are TGCAGTGCTAGGGGACAGATCCTTGCTGGCGAGCAGTACTTC.